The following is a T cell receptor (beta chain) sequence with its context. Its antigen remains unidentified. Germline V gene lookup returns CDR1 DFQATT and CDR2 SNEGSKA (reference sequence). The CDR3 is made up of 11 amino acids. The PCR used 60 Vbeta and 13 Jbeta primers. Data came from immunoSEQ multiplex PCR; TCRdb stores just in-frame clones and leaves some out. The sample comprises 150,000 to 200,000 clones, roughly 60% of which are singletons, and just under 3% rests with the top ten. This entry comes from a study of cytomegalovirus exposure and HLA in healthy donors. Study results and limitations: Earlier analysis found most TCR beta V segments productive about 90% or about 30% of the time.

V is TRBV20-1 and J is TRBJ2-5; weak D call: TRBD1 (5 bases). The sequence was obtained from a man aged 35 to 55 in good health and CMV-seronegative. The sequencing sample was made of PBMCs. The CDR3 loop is CGAKYQETQYF. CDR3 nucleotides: TGCGGGGCAAAGTACCAAGAGACCCAGTACTTC.